The 25 T cell receptor beta chains presented below share a single source sample, sequenced in a study of cytomegalovirus exposure and HLA in healthy donors. Data came from immunoSEQ multiplex PCR; TCRdb stores just in-frame clones and leaves some out. The sample yields about 120,000 clones, around 88% seen once. The sequenced material came from PBMCs. The origin of the receptors is a man aged 18 to 30 in good health and CMV-seronegative.

This chain joins TRBV27 and TRBJ2-4; TRBD1 aligns across 11 bases. Germline V lookup: CDR1 MNHEY, CDR2 SMNVEV (reference sequence). J gave up 2 bases and V 4 bases, and 1 base lay outside the gene matches. This CDR3 is built from 15 residues. The CDR3 spells CASSWDRGSKNIQYF. In DNA form, the CDR3 reads TGTGCCAGCAGTTGGGACAGGGGGTCCAAAAACATTCAGTACTTC.

V is TRBV2 and J is TRBJ2-2, with 9 bases aligning to TRBD2. The length of the CDR3 is 17 residues. The junction had 13 bases not matched to a gene; V was cut back by 4 bases and J by 7 bases. Germline V gives CDR1 SNHLY, CDR2 FYNNEI. The CDR3 spells CASSAGGGRASGGELFF. The CDR3 nucleotides read TGTGCCAGCAGTGCTGGTGGCGGGAGGGCCAGTGGCGGGGAGCTGTTTTTT.

The genes are TRBV6-5 and TRBJ1-6; maybe TRBD1 (6 bases). This CDR3 has 15 residues. Germline lookup yields CDR1 MNHEY and CDR2 SVGAGI. With 0 bases removed from V and 5 bases from J, the gap between germline ends came to 8 bases. The CDR3 here is CASSYSNRDNSPLHF. The CDR3 nucleotides are TGTGCCAGCAGTTACTCCAACAGGGATAATTCACCCCTCCACTTT.

CDR3 amino acids: CASSDPLQNYEQYF. CDR3 sequence (DNA): TGTGCCAGCAGTGACCCGTTGCAGAACTACGAGCAGTACTTC. The J gene is TRBJ2-7, the V gene TRBV2; D not certain. Germline CDR1 is SNHLY and CDR2 is FYNNEI. This CDR3 is built from 14 residues. Trimming cost V 3 bases and J 3 bases, with 12 bases left between them.

This sequence joins TRBV27 and TRBJ2-1, with D perhaps TRBD2 (6 bases). V was pared by 1 base and J by 6 bases, with 13 bases between. The CDR3 spans 15 residues. Germline V gives CDR1 MNHEY, CDR2 SMNVEV (reference sequence). CDR3 nucleotides: TGTGCCAGCAGTTTATGGGGCGGGATTTTCAATGAGCAGTTCTTC. The encoded protein is CASSLWGGIFNEQFF.

The V gene is TRBV4-1, the J gene TRBJ1-1; the match to TRBD1 covers 7 bases. Germline-derived CDR1 and CDR2 are MGHRA and YSYEKL. The V and J ends lost 4 bases and 2 bases, in that order; junction bases with no gene match: 10. This CDR3 spans 16 amino acids. CDR3 amino acids: CASSPGPGQLNTEAFF. DNA of the CDR3: TGCGCCAGCAGCCCGGGTCCGGGACAGTTAAACACTGAAGCTTTCTTT.

This sequence joins TRBV18 and TRBJ2-7; tentatively, D is TRBD2 (5 bases). The CDR3 is 17 amino acids. V shed 3 bases and J shed 2 bases, with 20 bases lying between them. From germline, CDR1 is KGHSH and CDR2 LQKENI. CDR3 sequence (DNA): TGTGCCAGCTCACCGATCGGGAAGGTTGGCCAGGCCTACGAGCAGTACTTC. It codes for CASSPIGKVGQAYEQYF.

This chain connects TRBV5-1 to TRBJ2-5, with TRBD2 identical over 10 bases. J was trimmed by 5 bases and V by 1 base; bases with no gene match: 8. CDR3 length: 16 residues. From germline, CDR1 is SGHRS and CDR2 YFSETQ. The CDR3 sequence: CASSLTLAGARETQYF. CDR3 sequence (DNA): TGCGCCAGCAGCTTGACGCTAGCGGGAGCCCGGGAGACCCAGTACTTC. The full variable domain, in which reference TRBV5-1 and TRBJ2-5 provide the parts outside the CDR3, is KAGVTQTPRYLIKTRGQQVTLSCSPISGHRSVSWYQQTPGQGLQFLFEYFSETQRNKGNFPGRFSGRQFSNSRSEMNVSTLELGDSALYLCASSLTLAGARETQYFGPGTRLLVL.

About this clone: Mismatch with germline at one junction end may stem from a read error. Within the sample, other DNA sequences also encode this same CDR3. The chain recombines TRBV6-1 with TRBJ2-1; D call uncertain. Germline-derived CDR1 and CDR2 are MNHNS and SASEGT. The CDR3 has 15 residues. The CDR3 region is CASSEDWSSYNEQFF. The CDR3 nucleotides are TGTGCCAGCAGTGAAGACTGGAGCTCCTACAATGAACAGTTCTTC.

The rearrangement joins TRBV27 to TRBJ2-5; 8 bases align to TRBD1. Trimming removed 5 bases from V and 5 bases from J; junction bases left unmatched: 7. CDR3 length: 14 residues. Germline lookup yields CDR1 MNHEY and CDR2 SMNVEV (reference sequence). CDR3 DNA: TGTGCCAGCAGTGTCAGCACAGGGGGGGAGACCCAGTACTTC. Its protein product is CASSVSTGGETQYF.

This rearrangement joins TRBV27 to TRBJ2-1; 9 bases match TRBD1. The germline gives CDR1 MNHEY, CDR2 SMNVEV (reference sequence). V lost 0 bases to trimming and J lost 3 bases; unmatched junction nucleotides: 3. This CDR3 contains 16 residues. CDR3 coding DNA: TGTGCCAGCAGTTTATCGGGACAGGGCAACTACAATGAGCAGTTCTTC. It yields the protein CASSLSGQGNYNEQFF.

V gene TRBV5-1 combines with J gene TRBJ2-1, with a possible D match to TRBD1 (7 bases). The CDR3 sequence is 12 residues long. With 4 bases removed from V and 10 bases from J, the gap between germline ends came to 12 bases. Looked up from germline, CDR1 is SGHRS and CDR2 is YFSETQ. In DNA form, the CDR3 reads TGCGCCAGCAGCACGACAGGGAGGGAGCAGTTCTTC. As protein: CASSTTGREQFF.

As concerns this clone: Other DNA sequences from this sample encode an identical CDR3 as well. This chain uses TRBV29-1 with TRBJ2-7; D perhaps matches TRBD2 (6 bases). The CDR3 sequence is 12 residues long. Germline V gene lookup returns CDR1 SQVTM and CDR2 ANQGSEA. Trimming pared 0 bases from V and 4 bases from J, leaving 7 bases between. Here the CDR3 DNA reads TGCAGCGTTGAAGAAGGAGGGTACGAGCAGTACTTC. This encodes CSVEEGGYEQYF.

This sequence joins TRBV5-6 and TRBJ2-7; the D is unclear. The germline gives CDR1 SGHDT, CDR2 YYEEEE. This CDR3 region has 12 residues. V dropped 1 base and J dropped 4 bases, with 6 bases sitting between them. CDR3: CASSLSRYEQYF. CDR3 DNA sequence: TGTGCCAGCAGCTTGTCGAGGTACGAGCAGTACTTC. Full variable domain (missing parts from reference TRBV5-6 and TRBJ2-7): DAGVTQSPTHLIKTRGQQVTLRCSPKSGHDTVSWYQQALGQGPQFIFQYYEEEERQRGNFPDRFSGHQFPNYSSELNVNALLLGDSALYLCASSLSRYEQYFGPGTRLTVT.

The J gene is TRBJ1-5, the V gene TRBV10-2; D may be TRBD1 (6 bases). Germline CDR1 reads WSHSY; CDR2 reads SAAADI. The length of the CDR3 is 16 residues. V was shortened by 4 bases and J by 7 bases, with 20 bases between the two germline ends. The CDR3 is CASSVSSGAEGQPQHF. The DNA for the CDR3 is TGCGCCAGCAGTGTATCCTCAGGGGCTGAGGGACAGCCCCAGCATTTT.

This rearrangement joins TRBV29-1 to TRBJ1-4; 7 nucleotides line up with TRBD1. The CDR3 consists of 12 residues. The trim removed 7 bases at V and 5 bases at J, leaving 4 bases unmatched. The germline gives CDR1 SQVTM, CDR2 ANQGSEA. The CDR3 is CSAGTANEKLFF. CDR3 sequence (DNA): TGCAGCGCTGGGACAGCGAATGAAAAACTGTTTTTT.

The chain carries TRBV12-5 and TRBJ2-5, with unresolved D. With 0 bases removed from V and 0 bases from J, the gap between germline ends came to 8 bases. This CDR3 has 15 residues. CDR1 is LGHNT, CDR2 FRNRAP, per germline. CDR3 protein: CASGLVQEDQETQYF. CDR3 nucleotides: TGTGCTAGTGGTTTGGTACAAGAGGACCAAGAGACCCAGTACTTC.

The chain uses TRBV7-9 and TRBJ2-1; D ambiguous. The CDR3 is 15 residues long. Trimming shortened V by 1 base and J by 6 bases, and 13 bases separated the two germline ends. CDR1 is SEHNR, CDR2 FQNEAQ, per germline (reference sequence). This CDR3 is CASSLDGTPGNEQFF. In nucleotides, the CDR3 is TGTGCCAGCAGCTTAGATGGCACACCGGGCAATGAGCAGTTCTTC. Drawing the rest from reference TRBV7-9 and TRBJ2-1, the complete variable domain is DTGVSQNPRHKITKRGQNVTFRCDPISEHNRLYWYRQTLGQGPEFLTYFQNEAQLEKSRLLSDRFSAERPKGSFSTLEIQRTEQGDSAMYLCASSLDGTPGNEQFFGPGTRLTVL.

The chain has TRBV11-3 and TRBJ1-1; 8 nucleotides match TRBD1. Germline lookup yields CDR1 SGHNT and CDR2 YENEEA. The CDR3 has 14 residues. The ends lost 5 bases at V and 0 bases at J; junction bases unmatched: 2. The CDR3, as DNA: TGTGCCAGCAGCCGGACAGGGATGAACACTGAAGCTTTCTTT. Amino acids: CASSRTGMNTEAFF.

The chain employs TRBV27 and TRBJ1-5; no reliable D call. From germline, CDR1 is MNHEY and CDR2 SMNVEV (reference sequence). The V and J ends lost 5 bases and 2 bases respectively, with 10 bases between them. This CDR3 is 14 amino acids long. CDR3 nucleotide sequence: TGTGCCAGCAGTCCCCTCGAGGGCAATCAGCCCCAGCATTTT. This gives the protein CASSPLEGNQPQHF.

The chain has TRBV10-2 and TRBJ2-5; TRBD1 matches at 8 bases. The germline CDR1 and CDR2 sequences are WSHSY and SAAADI. The V segment lost 10 bases and the J segment 5 bases; nucleotides outside the gene matches: 9. The CDR3 runs 13 residues. CDR3 residues: CATKQGGVETQYF. The DNA for the CDR3 is TGCGCCACCAAACAGGGGGGAGTGGAGACCCAGTACTTC.

This clone was detected only a few times. The V gene is TRBV9, the J gene TRBJ2-7, with 9 nucleotides matching TRBD1. Per germline, CDR1 SGDLS and CDR2 YYNGEE. This CDR3 is built from 14 residues. With V trimmed by 3 bases and J by 6 bases, 7 bases remained unmatched. As DNA, the CDR3 is TGTGCCAGCAGCGAGGGACAGGGTTTCGGCGAGCAGTACTTC. This sequence encodes CASSEGQGFGEQYF. The complete variable domain, with remaining parts taken from reference TRBV9 and TRBJ2-7, reads DSGVTQTPKHLITATGQRVTLRCSPRSGDLSVYWYQQSLDQGLQFLIQYYNGEERAKGNILERFSAQQFPDLHSELNLSSLELGDSALYFCASSEGQGFGEQYFGPGTRLTVT.

This chain uses TRBV11-3 with TRBJ2-2; D ambiguous. The germline V gene has CDR1 SGHNT and CDR2 YENEEA. This CDR3 has 14 amino acids. Trimming stripped 3 bases from V and 0 bases from J, with 5 bases between. DNA for the CDR3: TGTGCCAGCAGCTTTTCAGCGAACACCGGGGAGCTGTTTTTT. It specifies CASSFSANTGELFF.

CDR3 in DNA: TGCGCCAGCAGCCCCGGGATGGCTAGCGGATGGTACGAGCAGTACTTC. Encoded protein: CASSPGMASGWYEQYF. V usage is TRBV5-1 and J usage is TRBJ2-7; 7 positions match TRBD2. J was trimmed by 4 bases and V by 4 bases; bases with no gene match: 14. Germline V gene data show CDR1 as SGHRS and CDR2 as YFSETQ. CDR3 length: 16 residues.

The rearrangement joins TRBV6-1 to TRBJ1-4; 7 bases fit TRBD1. CDR1 and CDR2 from the germline V gene are MNHNS and SASEGT. There are 15 residues in the CDR3. The V segment lost 2 bases and the J segment 5 bases; nucleotides outside the gene matches: 5. The CDR3 here is CASSESETGNEKLFF. The CDR3, as DNA: TGTGCCAGCAGTGAATCGGAGACAGGGAATGAAAAACTGTTTTTT.